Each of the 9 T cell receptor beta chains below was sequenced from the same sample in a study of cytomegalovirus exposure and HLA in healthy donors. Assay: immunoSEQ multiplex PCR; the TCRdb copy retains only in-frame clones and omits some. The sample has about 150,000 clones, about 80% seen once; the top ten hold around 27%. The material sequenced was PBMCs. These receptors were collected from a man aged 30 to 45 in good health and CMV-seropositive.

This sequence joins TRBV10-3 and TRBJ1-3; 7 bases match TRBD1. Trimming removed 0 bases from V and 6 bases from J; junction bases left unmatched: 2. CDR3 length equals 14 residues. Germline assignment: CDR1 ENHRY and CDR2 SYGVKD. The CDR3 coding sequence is TGTGCCATCAGTGAGTCAGGGGGCGCAAACACCATATATTTT. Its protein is CAISESGGANTIYF.

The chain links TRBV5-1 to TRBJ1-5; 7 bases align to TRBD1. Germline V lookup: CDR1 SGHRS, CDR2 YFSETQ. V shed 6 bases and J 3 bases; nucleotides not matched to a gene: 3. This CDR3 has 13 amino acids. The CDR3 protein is CASTGQFNQPQHF. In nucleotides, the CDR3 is TGCGCCAGCACGGGACAGTTCAATCAGCCCCAGCATTTT.

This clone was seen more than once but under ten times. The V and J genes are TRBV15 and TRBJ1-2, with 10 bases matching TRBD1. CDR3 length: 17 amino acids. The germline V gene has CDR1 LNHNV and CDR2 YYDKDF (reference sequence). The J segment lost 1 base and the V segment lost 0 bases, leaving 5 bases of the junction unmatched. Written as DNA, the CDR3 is TGTGCCACCAGCAGAGAGCATGGGACAGGGGTTAACTATGGCTACACCTTC. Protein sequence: CATSREHGTGVNYGYTF. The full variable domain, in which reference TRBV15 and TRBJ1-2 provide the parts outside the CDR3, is DAMVIQNPRYQVTQFGKPVTLSCSQTLNHNVMYWYQQKSSQAPKLLFHYYDKDFNNEADTPDNFQSRRPNTSFCFLDIRSPGLGDTAMYLCATSREHGTGVNYGYTFGSGTRLTVV.

CDR3 nucleotide sequence: TGTGCCAGCAGCTTGGCCGAGGGGGCGAATGAAAAACTGTTTTTT. It translates to CASSLAEGANEKLFF. This chain links TRBV5-6 with TRBJ1-4, with 7 bases matching TRBD1. V lost 0 bases, J lost 5 bases, and 4 bases stayed unmatched. Germline CDR1 and CDR2: SGHDT and YYEEEE. The CDR3 length is 15 residues.

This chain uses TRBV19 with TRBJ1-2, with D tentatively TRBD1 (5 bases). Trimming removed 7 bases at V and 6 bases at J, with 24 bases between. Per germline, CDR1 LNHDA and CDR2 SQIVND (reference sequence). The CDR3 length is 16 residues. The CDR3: CASKWRGGETSDGYTF. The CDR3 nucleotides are TGTGCCAGTAAATGGCGGGGAGGGGAAACCTCTGATGGCTACACCTTC.

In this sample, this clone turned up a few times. CDR3 sequence reads: CASSELRADYGYTF. The CDR3 DNA sequence: TGCGCCAGCAGTGAGTTGCGGGCGGACTATGGCTACACCTTC. The V gene is TRBV10-2, the J gene TRBJ1-2; D is undetermined. This CDR3 comprises 14 residues. The germline CDR1 and CDR2 sequences are WSHSY and SAAADI. V lost 1 base and J lost 3, with 9 bases in between.

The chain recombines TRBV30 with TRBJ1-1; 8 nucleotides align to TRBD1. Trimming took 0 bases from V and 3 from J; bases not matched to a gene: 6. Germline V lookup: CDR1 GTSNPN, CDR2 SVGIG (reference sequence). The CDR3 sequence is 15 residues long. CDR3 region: CAWSVTRGPDTEAFF. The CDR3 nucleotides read TGTGCCTGGAGTGTAACCAGGGGGCCGGACACTGAAGCTTTCTTT.

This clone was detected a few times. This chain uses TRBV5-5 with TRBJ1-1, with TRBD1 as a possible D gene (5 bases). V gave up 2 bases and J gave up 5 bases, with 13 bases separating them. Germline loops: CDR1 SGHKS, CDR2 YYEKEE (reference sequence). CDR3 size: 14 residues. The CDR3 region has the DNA TGTGCCAGCAGCTTAGCCCAGGGTGGGACTGAAGCTTTCTTT. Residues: CASSLAQGGTEAFF.

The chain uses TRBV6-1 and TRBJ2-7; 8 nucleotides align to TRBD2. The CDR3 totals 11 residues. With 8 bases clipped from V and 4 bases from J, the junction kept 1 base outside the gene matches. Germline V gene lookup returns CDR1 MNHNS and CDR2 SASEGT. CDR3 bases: TGTGCCAGCGCTAGCGGGTACGAGCAGTACTTC. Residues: CASASGYEQYF.